These 10 T cell receptor beta chains were sequenced from one sample in a study of identifying expanded T cells in peripheral blood. Only in-frame clones appear in the TCRdb table, and some are missing; sequencing was by immunoSEQ multiplex PCR. The sample includes about 100,000 clones, about 90% of them seen just once. Sequenced material: blood. The receptors stem from a person aged 18 to 75 in good health.

The V gene is TRBV7-8, the J gene TRBJ2-1; 10 nucleotides match TRBD2. From germline, CDR1 is SGHVS and CDR2 FQNEAQ. The CDR3 contains 15 residues. The V segment lost 1 base and the J segment 6 bases; nucleotides outside the gene matches: 3. The DNA of the CDR3 is TGTGCCAGCAGCTTAGGGACTAGCGGCAGCAATGAGCAGTTCTTC. Amino acid sequence: CASSLGTSGSNEQFF. Complete variable domain (other parts from reference TRBV7-8 and TRBJ2-1): GAGVSQSPRYKVAKRGQDVALRCDPISGHVSLFWYQQALGQGPEFLTYFQNEAQLDKSGLPSDRFFAERPEGSVSTLKIQRTQQEDSAVYLCASSLGTSGSNEQFFGPGTRLTVL.

The J gene is TRBJ2-7, the V gene TRBV7-4, with D unresolved. The germline CDR1 and CDR2 sequences are SGHVT and SQSDAQ. The CDR3 consists of 12 residues. Trimming stripped 5 bases from V and 6 bases from J, with 11 bases between. Here the CDR3 DNA reads TGTGCCAGCAGCCCCCCGGTGGTCGAGCAGTACTTC. This encodes CASSPPVVEQYF.

J is TRBJ1-3 and V is TRBV7-2; 8 bases map to TRBD1. V was pared by 4 bases and J by 8 bases, with 13 bases of the junction left unmatched. CDR1 is SGHTA, CDR2 FQGNSA, per germline. The CDR3 runs to 16 residues. The CDR3 DNA is TGTGCCAGCAGCTCCCGGAGGCCGCAGGGGGCCGACACCATATATTTT. Amino acids: CASSSRRPQGADTIYF.

V is TRBV11-2 and J is TRBJ2-1; 10 bases align to TRBD1. Germline values: CDR1 SGHAT, CDR2 FQNNGV. This CDR3 is built from 16 residues. The V segment lost 0 bases and the J segment 4 bases; nucleotides outside the gene matches: 3. The CDR3 DNA reads as TGTGCCAGCAGCTTAGAGGGGGGACAGGGGTACAATGAGCAGTTCTTC. As protein: CASSLEGGQGYNEQFF.

The chain combines TRBV13 with TRBJ1-1; D uncertain. Germline lookup yields CDR1 PRHDT and CDR2 FYEKMQ (reference sequence). The CDR3 is 15 residues long. Trimming removed 5 bases at V and 1 base at J, with 14 bases between. The CDR3 here is CASSQPLDGNTEAFF. For the CDR3, the DNA is TGTGCCAGCAGCCAACCCCTGGACGGGAACACTGAAGCTTTCTTT.

This chain uses TRBV7-6 with TRBJ1-2; D unresolved. Trimming cost V 1 base and J 1 base, with 4 bases left between them. Germline CDR1 SGHVS, CDR2 FNYEAQ. The CDR3 is 13 residues long. The CDR3: CASSLDNNYGYTF. CDR3 coding DNA: TGTGCCAGCAGCTTAGACAATAACTATGGCTACACCTTC.

The chain joins TRBV11-3 to TRBJ1-4, with 8 bases lining up with TRBD1. Germline-derived CDR1 and CDR2 are SGHNT and YENEEA. This CDR3 has 12 residues. J was trimmed by 14 bases and V by 4 bases; bases with no gene match: 6. The CDR3 region is CASSSLRTGLFF. In DNA, the CDR3 is TGTGCCAGCAGCTCCTTGAGGACAGGGCTGTTTTTT.

The chain has TRBV5-4 and TRBJ2-7; D not certain. V dropped 1 base and J dropped 1 base, with 15 bases sitting between them. CDR1 is SGHNT, CDR2 YYREEE, per germline (reference sequence). This CDR3 is built from 16 residues. The CDR3 loop is CASSLFPQDPSYEQYF. The DNA for the CDR3 is TGTGCCAGCAGCTTGTTTCCCCAGGACCCTTCCTACGAGCAGTACTTC.

The chain is built from TRBV30 and TRBJ1-2; D ambiguous. The CDR3 sequence is 13 residues long. Per germline, CDR1 GTSNPN and CDR2 SVGIG (reference sequence). The V and J ends lost 2 bases and 2 bases respectively, with 9 bases between them. CDR3 protein: CAWSRWENYGYTF. CDR3 in DNA: TGTGCCTGGAGTCGGTGGGAGAACTATGGCTACACCTTC. Full variable domain (rest looked up from reference TRBV30 and TRBJ1-2): SQTIHQWPATLVQPVGSPLSLECTVEGTSNPNLYWYRQAAGRGLQLLFYSVGIGQISSEVPQNLSASRPQDRQFILSSKKLLLSDSGFYLCAWSRWENYGYTFGSGTRLTVV.

This rearrangement joins TRBV9 to TRBJ2-1; unclear D gene. Germline lookup yields CDR1 SGDLS and CDR2 YYNGEE. The CDR3 is 14 amino acids. V was clipped by 0 bases and J by 4 bases, with 8 bases between them. The CDR3 reads CASSVEYKYNEQFF. CDR3 bases: TGTGCCAGCAGCGTAGAATATAAATACAATGAGCAGTTCTTC.